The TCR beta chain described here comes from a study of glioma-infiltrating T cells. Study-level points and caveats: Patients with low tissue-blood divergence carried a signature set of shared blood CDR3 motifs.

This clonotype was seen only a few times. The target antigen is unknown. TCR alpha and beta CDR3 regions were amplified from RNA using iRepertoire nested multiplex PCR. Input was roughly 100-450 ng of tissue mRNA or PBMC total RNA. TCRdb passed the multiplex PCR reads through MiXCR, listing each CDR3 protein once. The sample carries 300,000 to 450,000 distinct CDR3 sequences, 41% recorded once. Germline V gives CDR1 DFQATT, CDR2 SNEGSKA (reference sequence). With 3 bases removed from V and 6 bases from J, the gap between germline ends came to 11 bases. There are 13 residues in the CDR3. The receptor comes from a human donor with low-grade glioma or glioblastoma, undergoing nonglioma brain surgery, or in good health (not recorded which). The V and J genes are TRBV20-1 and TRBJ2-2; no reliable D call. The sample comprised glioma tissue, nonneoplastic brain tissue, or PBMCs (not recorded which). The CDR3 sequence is CSASLVGSGELFF. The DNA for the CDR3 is TGCAGTGCTAGTCTAGTAGGCTCCGGGGAGCTGTTTTTT.